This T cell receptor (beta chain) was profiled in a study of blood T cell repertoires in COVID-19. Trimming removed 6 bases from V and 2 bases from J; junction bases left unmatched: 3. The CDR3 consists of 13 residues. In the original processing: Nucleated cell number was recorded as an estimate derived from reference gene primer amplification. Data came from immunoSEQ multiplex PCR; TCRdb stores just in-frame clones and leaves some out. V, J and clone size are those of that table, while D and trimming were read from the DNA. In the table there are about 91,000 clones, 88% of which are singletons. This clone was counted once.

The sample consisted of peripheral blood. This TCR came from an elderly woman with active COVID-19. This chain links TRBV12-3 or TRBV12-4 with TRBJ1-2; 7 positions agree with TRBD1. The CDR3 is CASSRQGNYGYTF. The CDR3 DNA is TGTGCCAGCAGCCGACAGGGAAACTATGGCTACACCTTC.